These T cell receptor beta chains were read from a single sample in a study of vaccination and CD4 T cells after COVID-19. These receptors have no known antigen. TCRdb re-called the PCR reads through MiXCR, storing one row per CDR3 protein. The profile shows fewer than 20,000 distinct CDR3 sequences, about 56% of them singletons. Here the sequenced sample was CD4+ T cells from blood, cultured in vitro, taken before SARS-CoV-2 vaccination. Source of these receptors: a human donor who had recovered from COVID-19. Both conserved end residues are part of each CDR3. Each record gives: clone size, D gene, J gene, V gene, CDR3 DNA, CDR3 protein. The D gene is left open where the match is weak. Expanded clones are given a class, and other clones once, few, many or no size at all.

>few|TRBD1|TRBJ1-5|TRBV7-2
TGTGCCAGCAGCACCTCAGGGGGAAGCAATCAGCCCCAGCATTTT
CASSTSGGSNQPQHF
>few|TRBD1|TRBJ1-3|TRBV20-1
TGCAGTGCTCTACAGGGGACGGGAAACACCATATATTTT
CSALQGTGNTIYF
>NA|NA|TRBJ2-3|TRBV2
TGTGCCAGCAGTGGTGGGACCATCACAGATACGCAGTATTTT
CASSGGTITDTQYF
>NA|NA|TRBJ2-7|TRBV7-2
TGTGCCAGCAGCTTAGTCAGAGCCTACGAGCAGTACTTC
CASSLVRAYEQYF
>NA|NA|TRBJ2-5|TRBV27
TGTGCCAGCAGTTATCAGGGTATTAGTCGGCAAGAGACCCAGTACTTC
CASSYQGISRQETQYF
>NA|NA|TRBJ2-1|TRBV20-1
TGCAGTGCCCCAGACAGCCCTTGGGAGCAGTTCTTC
CSAPDSPWEQFF
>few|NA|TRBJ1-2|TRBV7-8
TGTGCCAGCAGCTCACCCCGGGCCTATGGCTACACCTTC
CASSSPRAYGYTF
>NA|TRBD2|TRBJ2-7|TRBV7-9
TGTGCCAGCAGACAGACTACCGGGACTAGCGGGAGTAAGCCCTACGAGCAGTACTTC
CASRQTTGTSGSKPYEQYF
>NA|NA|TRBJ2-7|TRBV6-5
TGTGCCAGCAGTTACTCCGGTGACACAACCTACGAGCAGTACTTC
CASSYSGDTTYEQYF
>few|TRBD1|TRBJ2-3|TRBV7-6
TGTGCCAGCAGCTTAAACAGGGGGCGCAGCGCAGATACGCAGTATTTT
CASSLNRGRSADTQYF
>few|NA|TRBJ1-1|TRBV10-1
TGCGCCAGCGCTGAAGCTTTCTTT
CASAEAFF
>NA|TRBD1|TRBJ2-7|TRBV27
TGTGCCAGCAGTTTATTCGGGACAGGTCTCTACGAGCAGTACTTC
CASSLFGTGLYEQYF
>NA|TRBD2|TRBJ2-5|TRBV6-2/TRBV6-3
TGTGCCAGCAGCCGAGGACTAGCGGGGACCCAAGAGACCCAGTACTTC
CASSRGLAGTQETQYF
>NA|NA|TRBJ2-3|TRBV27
TGTGCCAGCAGTTTAAAAAGGACAGATACGCAGTATTTT
CASSLKRTDTQYF
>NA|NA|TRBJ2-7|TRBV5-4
TGTGCCAGCAGCAAGACTAGTTTTGACGAGCAGTACTTC
CASSKTSFDEQYF
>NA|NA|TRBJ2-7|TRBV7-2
TGTGCCAGCAGCTTTCCTGTTGGCGAGCAGTACTTC
CASSFPVGEQYF
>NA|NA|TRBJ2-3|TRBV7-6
TGTGCCAGCAGCTCTGTAACCGGGCCAGGAGCGGATACGCAGTATTTT
CASSSVTGPGADTQYF
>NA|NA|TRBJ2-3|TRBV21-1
TGTGCCAGCAGCAAAGGGGAGTTAGCGGGAAGTCTTCGCACAGATACGCAGTATTTT
CASSKGELAGSLRTDTQYF
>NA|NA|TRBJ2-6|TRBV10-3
TGTGCCATCGGAAGGGGCCCTATTGCTGGGGCCAACGTCCTGACTTTC
CAIGRGPIAGANVLTF
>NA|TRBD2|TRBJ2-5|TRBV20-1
TGCAGTGCTACCGGGACTAGCGGGAGGCTCGGGGAGACCCAGTACTTC
CSATGTSGRLGETQYF
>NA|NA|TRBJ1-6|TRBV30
TGTGCCTGCGGGGACCGCGGAAGATCCTATAATTCACCCCTCCACTTT
CACGDRGRSYNSPLHF
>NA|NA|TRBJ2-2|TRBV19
TGTGCCAGTAGTAGAACAGGTGACGCCGGGGAGCTGTTTTTT
CASSRTGDAGELFF
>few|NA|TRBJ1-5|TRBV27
TGTGCCAGCAGTTTGGAGGGGAGGCCGCATCAGCCCCAGCATTTT
CASSLEGRPHQPQHF
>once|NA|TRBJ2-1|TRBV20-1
TGCAGTGCAATCCAGATGCGGCTAGGGAGTGACAATGAGCAGTTCTTC
CSAIQMRLGSDNEQFF
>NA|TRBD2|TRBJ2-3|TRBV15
TGTGCCACCCTACACACTAGCGCCCGAAACCCTACAGATACGCAGTATTTT
CATLHTSARNPTDTQYF
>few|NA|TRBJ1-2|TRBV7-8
TGTGCCAGCAGCCACGACCTTTCCTATGGCTACACCTTC
CASSHDLSYGYTF
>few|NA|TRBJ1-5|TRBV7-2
TGTGCCAGCAGCCCGGATCTTCAGAGGCCCCAGCATTTT
CASSPDLQRPQHF
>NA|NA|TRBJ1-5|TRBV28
TGTGCCAGCAGTACAACACGGAATCAGCCCCAGCATTTT
CASSTTRNQPQHF
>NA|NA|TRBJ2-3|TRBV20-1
TGCAGTGCTGACGGGGTCGGAGCTAGCACAGATACGCAGTATTTT
CSADGVGASTDTQYF
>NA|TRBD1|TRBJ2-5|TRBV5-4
TGTGCCAGCAGTACGGACAGGGGGCGCGCGAGGATGGGAGAGACCCAGTACTTC
CASSTDRGRARMGETQYF
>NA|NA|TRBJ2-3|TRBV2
TGTGCCAGCAATCATCGGATAGGGACTGGTGATACGCAGTATTTT
CASNHRIGTGDTQYF
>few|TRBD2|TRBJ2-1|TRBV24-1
TGTGCCACCAGTGATCCTAGCGGGGGGGCCGATGAGCAGTTCTTC
CATSDPSGGADEQFF
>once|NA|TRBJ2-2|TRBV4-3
TGCGCCAGCAGCCAAGAAAAAGTGCGGCAGGCGAGCACCGGGGAGCTGTTTTTT
CASSQEKVRQASTGELFF
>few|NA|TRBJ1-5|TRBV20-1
TGCAGTGCTAGAGTCGAGGGGCGCGACAATCAGCCCCAGCATTTT
CSARVEGRDNQPQHF
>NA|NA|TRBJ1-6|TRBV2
TGTGCCAGCAGTTTTCGGGGGCTCCTTGGACAAAGTAATTCACCCCTCCACTTT
CASSFRGLLGQSNSPLHF
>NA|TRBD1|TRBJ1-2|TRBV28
TGTGCCAGCAGCCCAGGGGGGACAGGGTACTATGGCTACACCTTC
CASSPGGTGYYGYTF
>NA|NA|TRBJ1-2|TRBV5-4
TGTGCCAGCAGCTTGATGGATGGCTACACCTTC
CASSLMDGYTF
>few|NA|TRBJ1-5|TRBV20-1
TGCAGTGCCAACACAGGAGATCAGCCCCAGCATTTT
CSANTGDQPQHF
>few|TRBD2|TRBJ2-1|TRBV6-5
TGTGCCAGCAGTTACTCGGGACTAGCGTCGTACAATGAGCAGTTCTTC
CASSYSGLASYNEQFF
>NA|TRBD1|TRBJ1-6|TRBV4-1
TGCGCCAGCAGCCGGGACAGGGGGAACTCACCCCTCCACTTT
CASSRDRGNSPLHF
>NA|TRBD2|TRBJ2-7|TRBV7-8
TGTGCCAGCAGCTCGGCTATCGGGGGGGTACTCTACGAGCAGTACTTC
CASSSAIGGVLYEQYF
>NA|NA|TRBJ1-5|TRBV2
TGTGCCAGCAGGGCAGGGGATCATAGCAATCAGCCCCAGCATTTT
CASRAGDHSNQPQHF
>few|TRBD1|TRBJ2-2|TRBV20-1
TGCAGTGCTAGAGCTACAGGGGGCACCGGGGAGCTGTTTTTT
CSARATGGTGELFF
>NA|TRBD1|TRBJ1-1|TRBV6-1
TGTGCCAGCAGTGGGTCCAGGGGGAGCACTGAAGCTTTCTTT
CASSGSRGSTEAFF
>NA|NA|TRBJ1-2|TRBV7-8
TGTGCCAGCAGCCCCGACAGCGGGTTAGGTTTTGGCTACACCTTC
CASSPDSGLGFGYTF
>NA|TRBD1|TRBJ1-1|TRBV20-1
TGCAGTGCTGGGGGGGACAGGTGGAACACTGAAGCTTTCTTT
CSAGGDRWNTEAFF
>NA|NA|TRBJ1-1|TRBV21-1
TGTGCCAGCAGCGAGAGGACTGAAGCTTTCTTT
CASSERTEAFF
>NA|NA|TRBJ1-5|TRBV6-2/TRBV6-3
TGTGCCAGCAGTTACTCCGGGGCCACCTCGAGTCAGCCCCAGCATTTT
CASSYSGATSSQPQHF
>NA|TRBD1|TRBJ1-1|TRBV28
TGTGCCAGCATGAGACAGGGAATGACTGAAGCTTTCTTT
CASMRQGMTEAFF
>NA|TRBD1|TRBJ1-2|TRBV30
TGTGCCTGGAGTCCGGGACAGGGGGCACGGGGCTACACCTTC
CAWSPGQGARGYTF
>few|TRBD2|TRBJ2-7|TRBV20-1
TGCAGTGCTAGAGAAGGGCTAGCGGGAGGCCTCTACGAGCAGTACTTC
CSAREGLAGGLYEQYF
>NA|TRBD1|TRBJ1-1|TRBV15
TGTGCCACCAGGACAAACGGGACAGTTGGCGCTGAAGCTTTCTTT
CATRTNGTVGAEAFF
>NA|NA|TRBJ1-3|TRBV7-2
TGTGCCAGCAGCTTGGGACGGGGGTCTGGAAACACCATATATTTT
CASSLGRGSGNTIYF
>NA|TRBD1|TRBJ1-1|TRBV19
TGTGCCAGTGAGACCGGGACAGGGGCCGACACTGAAGCTTTCTTT
CASETGTGADTEAFF
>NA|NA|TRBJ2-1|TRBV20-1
TGCAGTGCTAGAGGCCTTAGCTCCTACAATGAGCAGTTCTTC
CSARGLSSYNEQFF
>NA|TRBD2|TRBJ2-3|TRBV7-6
TGTGCCAGCAGCCCGTGGTCTAGCGGGTTGAGCACAGATACGCAGTATTTT
CASSPWSSGLSTDTQYF
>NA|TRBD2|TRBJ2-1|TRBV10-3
TGTGCCATCAGTGACTCTAGCGGGAGGGCCTACAATGAGCAGTTCTTC
CAISDSSGRAYNEQFF
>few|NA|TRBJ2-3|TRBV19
TGTGCCAGTAGTATGGGTCCAGCTAGCACAGATACGCAGTATTTT
CASSMGPASTDTQYF
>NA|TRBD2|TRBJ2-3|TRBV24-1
TGTGCCACCAGTGATTGGACTAGCGGGATCGACACGCAGTATTTT
CATSDWTSGIDTQYF
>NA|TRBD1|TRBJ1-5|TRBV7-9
TGTGCCAGCAGCTTAGTCGGGGGGACAGGGGACGGCAATCAGCCCCAGCATTTT
CASSLVGGTGDGNQPQHF